This T cell receptor (beta chain) appears in the sequencing data of a study of beta chain features in type 1 diabetes. The entirety of the isolated RNA underwent reverse transcription, so expressed TCRB transcripts were sequenced. TCRdb keeps only in-frame clones here, not all; method: immunoSEQ multiplex PCR. The data contain around 340,000 clones, 7.5% to 9% of them singletons. This clone was recorded a few times. Sequenced: central memory CD4+ T cells from blood. The sequence derives from a woman between 18 and 29 years old in good health.

CDR3 sequence reads: CASSLAGHTDTQYF. CDR3 DNA: TGCGCCAGCAGCTTGGCCGGCCACACAGATACGCAGTATTTT. This sequence joins TRBV5-1 and TRBJ2-3; D unresolved. V shed 0 bases and J shed 2 bases, with 7 bases lying between them. The CDR3 consists of 14 residues. CDR1 SGHRS and CDR2 YFSETQ come from the germline V gene. Combining the CDR3 with reference TRBV5-1 and TRBJ2-3 gives the whole variable domain KAGVTQTPRYLIKTRGQQVTLSCSPISGHRSVSWYQQTPGQGLQFLFEYFSETQRNKGNFPGRFSGRQFSNSRSEMNVSTLELGDSALYLCASSLAGHTDTQYFGPGTRLTVL.